Listed here are 25 T cell receptor beta chains from one sample, sequenced in a study of follicular helper T cells after annual influenza vaccination. The time point: 2015-2016 season, 7 days after influenza vaccination. Clones were read by immunoSEQ multiplex PCR, and TCRdb kept only the in-frame ones, dropping some. In the table there are some 10,000 clones, approximately 78% of which are singletons. The sequencing used CXCR5+ CD38- circulating T follicular helper cells from blood, collected 7 days after influenza vaccination. Described subset: circulating Tfh, non-naive CD4+CXCR5+PD-1+ (ICOS+CD38+ or ICOS-CD38-). The source is an adult who received the influenza vaccine.

The chain carries TRBV2 and TRBJ1-1; no clear D. CDR3 length: 15 residues. Germline CDR1 reads SNHLY; CDR2 reads FYNNEI. The V end lost 1 base, the J end lost 4 bases, and 13 bases lay between the germline ends. The CDR3 region is CASSEGAWRSTEAFF. The CDR3 region has the DNA TGTGCCAGCAGTGAAGGGGCTTGGCGGAGCACTGAAGCTTTCTTT.

This chain links TRBV4-3 with TRBJ1-1, with D possibly TRBD1 on 5 matching bases. CDR1 LGHNA and CDR2 YSLEER come from the germline V gene. Trimming took 0 bases from V and 1 from J, leaving 15 bases between them. The CDR3 covers 17 residues. Written as DNA, the CDR3 is TGCGCCAGCAGCCAAGAAGTTGGTGCAGGGAGGAACACTGAAGCTTTCTTT. The encoded protein is CASSQEVGAGRNTEAFF.

Only a few counts were recorded for this clone. The chain is built from TRBV4-2 and TRBJ1-5, with TRBD1 as a possible D gene (5 bases). The V end was cut by 0 bases, the J end by 3 bases, with 9 bases between. Germline lookup yields CDR1 LGHNA and CDR2 YNFKEQ. This CDR3 has 15 residues. The DNA for the CDR3 is TGTGCCAGCAGCCAAGACAGGGACCCCAATCAGCCCCAGCATTTT. This codes for CASSQDRDPNQPQHF.

V is TRBV30 and J is TRBJ1-5; no definite D call. The CDR3 totals 15 residues. V dropped 2 bases and J dropped 2 bases, with 13 bases sitting between them. The V gene's germline CDR1 is GTSNPN and CDR2 SVGIG (reference sequence). CDR3 sequence: CAWSLYGSGNQPQHF. As DNA, the CDR3 is TGTGCCTGGAGTCTATATGGGTCTGGCAATCAGCCCCAGCATTTT.

This clone was picked up a small number of times. The genes are TRBV7-8 and TRBJ1-2; 7 bases align to TRBD1. Losses at the gene ends were 1 base for V and 0 bases for J; bases not matched to a gene: 2. The CDR3 sequence is 15 residues long. The germline CDR1 and CDR2 sequences are SGHVS and FQNEAQ. CDR3 amino acids: CASSLGQGPNYGYTF. The DNA of the CDR3 is TGTGCCAGCAGCTTAGGACAGGGCCCTAACTATGGCTACACCTTC.

The chain carries TRBV13 and TRBJ2-7; 10 nucleotides line up with TRBD2. This CDR3 region has 17 residues. Germline CDR1 PRHDT, CDR2 FYEKMQ (reference sequence). The junction had 9 bases not matched to a gene; V was cut back by 4 bases and J by 0 bases. The CDR3 DNA sequence: TGTGCCAGCAGCTCGACCAAGACTAGCGGGCACTCCTACGAGCAGTACTTC. This encodes CASSSTKTSGHSYEQYF.

This rearrangement joins TRBV6-6 to TRBJ2-2, with a possible D match to TRBD1 (6 bases). Germline assignment: CDR1 MNHNY and CDR2 SVGAGI (reference sequence). V was shortened by 5 bases and J by 5 bases, with 12 bases between the two germline ends. The CDR3 loop spans 14 amino acids. The CDR3 nucleotides are TGTGCCAGCAGTCCCAACAGGGTTACCGGGGAGCTGTTTTTT. This translates into CASSPNRVTGELFF.

The gene calls are TRBV5-6 and TRBJ1-2; D ambiguous. This CDR3 comprises 12 residues. The V end was cut by 4 bases, the J end by 9 bases, with 13 bases between. CDR1 is SGHDT and CDR2 is YYEEEE in the germline V gene. The CDR3 sequence is CASSPRQDRYTF. In nucleotides, the CDR3 is TGTGCCAGCAGCCCCCGGCAGGACCGCTACACCTTC.

This clone has just a few counts. The genes are TRBV28 and TRBJ1-5; D is uncertain. The CDR3 spans 14 residues. V dropped 7 bases and J dropped 5 bases, with 15 bases sitting between them. Germline assignment: CDR1 MDHEN and CDR2 SYDVKM. The CDR3 here is CASTKMGTYQPQHF. The CDR3 DNA is TGTGCCAGCACCAAAATGGGCACCTATCAGCCCCAGCATTTT.

The rearrangement joins TRBV29-1 to TRBJ2-3, with TRBD1 as a possible D gene (6 bases). V shed 7 bases and J shed 2 bases, with 13 bases lying between them. Germline values: CDR1 SQVTM, CDR2 ANQGSEA. The CDR3 is 13 amino acids. The CDR3 reads CSACRGATDTQYF. In nucleotides, the CDR3 is TGCAGCGCTTGCAGGGGAGCCACAGATACGCAGTATTTT.

DNA for the CDR3: TGTGCCACCAGCAGACGGGACTCCACAGATACGCAGTATTTT. This sequence encodes CATSRRDSTDTQYF. The chain links TRBV15 to TRBJ2-3; D is perhaps TRBD2 (6 bases). This CDR3 has 14 residues. The germline V and J ends were trimmed by 2 bases and 2 bases, with 8 bases remaining between them. Germline CDR1 reads LNHNV; CDR2 reads YYDKDF (reference sequence).

This chain connects TRBV4-2 to TRBJ1-1, with TRBD1 identical over 8 bases. This CDR3 contains 14 residues. Germline CDR1 and CDR2: LGHNA and YNFKEQ. V lost 0 bases, J lost 11 bases, and 8 bases stayed unmatched. For the CDR3, the DNA is TGTGCCAGCAGCCAAGATCAGGGGGCCTCGAAGGCTTTCTTT. It yields the protein CASSQDQGASKAFF.

This sequence joins TRBV13 and TRBJ1-6; 7 positions match TRBD1. Per germline, CDR1 PRHDT and CDR2 FYEKMQ (reference sequence). V lost 5 bases, J lost 9 bases, and 7 bases stayed unmatched. This CDR3 has 14 amino acids. CDR3 residues: CASSRQGGGSPLHF. The CDR3 nucleotides read TGTGCCAGCAGCCGACAGGGAGGAGGTTCACCCCTCCACTTT.

The rearrangement uses TRBV2 and TRBJ2-3; 10 bases are a match to TRBD2. J gave up 0 bases and V 6 bases, and 3 bases lay outside the gene matches. Germline V lookup: CDR1 SNHLY, CDR2 FYNNEI. This CDR3 comprises 15 residues. The CDR3 DNA is TGTGCCAGCAGCGGGACTAGCGTAAGCACAGATACGCAGTATTTT. It specifies CASSGTSVSTDTQYF.

The chain recombines TRBV28 with TRBJ1-5, with unresolved D. Germline CDR1 is MDHEN and CDR2 is SYDVKM. Trimming cost V 5 bases and J 1 base, with 12 bases left between them. The CDR3 length is 15 residues. The DNA of the CDR3 is TGTGCCAGCAGTCCCCCAGGATCAAGCAATCAGCCCCAGCATTTT. Its protein product is CASSPPGSSNQPQHF. Variable domain in full (rest from reference TRBV28 and TRBJ1-5): DVKVTQSSRYLVKRTGEKVFLECVQDMDHENMFWYRQDPGLGLRLIYFSYDVKMKEKGDIPEGYSVSREKKERFSLILESASTNQTSMYLCASSPPGSSNQPQHFGDGTRLSIL.

The chain joins TRBV19 to TRBJ2-2; 9 bases fit TRBD1. J gave up 3 bases and V 4 bases, and 3 bases lay outside the gene matches. This CDR3 is 15 amino acids long. Per the germline V gene, CDR1 is LNHDA and CDR2 is SQIVND (reference sequence). CDR3 coding DNA: TGTGCCAGTAGTAGGACAGGGGCCCACACCGGGGAGCTGTTTTTT. Translated, it gives CASSRTGAHTGELFF. Full variable domain (missing parts from reference TRBV19 and TRBJ2-2): DGGITQSPKYLFRKEGQNVTLSCEQNLNHDAMYWYRQDPGQGLRLIYYSQIVNDFQKGDIAEGYSVSREKKESFPLTVTSAQKNPTAFYLCASSRTGAHTGELFFGEGSRLTVL.

A few counts support this clone. The V call is TRBV29-1, the J call TRBJ2-1; 10 bases match TRBD2. Germline V gives CDR1 SQVTM, CDR2 ANQGSEA. Losses at the gene ends were 4 bases for V and 9 bases for J; bases not matched to a gene: 6. The CDR3 covers 13 residues. This CDR3 reads CSVGPSGGLEQFF. The CDR3 bases are TGCAGCGTTGGACCTAGCGGGGGCCTTGAGCAGTTCTTC.

The V and J genes are TRBV5-1 and TRBJ1-1; D may be TRBD1 (6 bases). Trimming shortened V by 3 bases and J by 2 bases, and 14 bases separated the two germline ends. Germline CDR1 reads SGHRS; CDR2 reads YFSETQ. The CDR3 extends over 15 amino acids. CDR3 sequence: CASSSRGGANTEAFF. The CDR3 DNA reads TGCGCCAGCAGCTCCCGGGGGGGGGCTAACACTGAAGCTTTCTTT.

V gene TRBV10-3 combines with J gene TRBJ2-3, with TRBD1 identical over 8 bases. Germline CDR1 reads ENHRY; CDR2 reads SYGVKD. The CDR3 contains 15 residues. J lost 6 bases, V lost 6 bases, and 11 bases had no gene match. This CDR3 reads CAIREGTGNRDTQYF. In DNA form, the CDR3 reads TGTGCCATCAGGGAAGGGACAGGTAATCGGGATACGCAGTATTTT.

The chain is built from TRBV5-6 and TRBJ2-5, with D perhaps matching TRBD2 (5 bases). The CDR3 consists of 17 residues. With 4 bases removed from V and 2 bases from J, the gap between germline ends came to 21 bases. Germline CDR1 is SGHDT and CDR2 is YYEEEE. This CDR3 reads CASSRVYSAAGQETQYF. CDR3 nucleotide sequence: TGTGCCAGCAGCCGGGTTTATAGCGCGGCAGGACAAGAGACCCAGTACTTC.

In its sample, this clone was seen once. The chain is built from TRBV9 and TRBJ2-5; a possible D gene is TRBD2 (6 bases). The CDR3 covers 16 residues. The V gene lost 3 bases and the J gene lost 4 bases, with 19 bases spanning the gap. Germline-derived CDR1 and CDR2 are SGDLS and YYNGEE. The CDR3 sequence: CASSAGLSAGTETQYF. DNA for the CDR3: TGTGCCAGCAGCGCGGGACTGTCAGCCGGGACAGAGACCCAGTACTTC. Filled out from reference TRBV9 and TRBJ2-5, the complete variable domain reads DSGVTQTPKHLITATGQRVTLRCSPRSGDLSVYWYQQSLDQGLQFLIQYYNGEERAKGNILERFSAQQFPDLHSELNLSSLELGDSALYFCASSAGLSAGTETQYFGPGTRLLVL.

The chain uses TRBV21-1 and TRBJ2-7; the tabulated D call, TRBD2, remains unverified against the DNA. TRBV21-1 is designated a pseudogene. The CDR3 spans 13 residues. This CDR3 reads CASIFGGPYEQYF. The DNA for the CDR3 is TGTGCCAGCATCTTCGGGGGTCCGTACGAGCAGTACTTC.

This sequence joins TRBV27 and TRBJ1-1; 8 bases map to TRBD1. V trimming: 6 bases; J trimming: 7 bases; junction bases outside the gene matches: 10. This CDR3 is built from 14 residues. Germline V gene sequence: CDR1 MNHEY, CDR2 SMNVEV (reference sequence). CDR3 coding DNA: TGTGCCAGCAGCTACGACAGGGGAGGCGGTGAAGCTTTCTTT. It specifies CASSYDRGGGEAFF.

This clone occurred a few times. The V call is TRBV28, the J call TRBJ1-6; 7 nucleotides match TRBD1. CDR1 and CDR2 (germline): MDHEN, SYDVKM. This CDR3 comprises 17 residues. Trimming removed 6 bases from V and 3 bases from J; junction bases left unmatched: 11. The CDR3, as DNA: TGTGCCAGCAGGACTCCGACAGGGATCGTCTATAATTCACCCCTCCACTTT. It codes for CASRTPTGIVYNSPLHF.

The rearrangement links TRBV2 to TRBJ1-2; 9 bases agree with TRBD1. CDR1 and CDR2 from the germline V gene are SNHLY and FYNNEI. This CDR3 has 14 residues. V gave up 6 bases and J gave up 5 bases; unmatched junction bases: 7. The CDR3 nucleotides are TGTGCCAGCAGAATAACAGGGGGCGGATATGGCTACACCTTC. Amino acids: CASRITGGGYGYTF.